These T cell receptor beta chains were read from a single sample in a study of OX40 agonist ivuxolimab in advanced cancers. Data came from immunoSEQ multiplex PCR; TCRdb stores just in-frame clones and leaves some out. Of about 88,000 clones listed, around nine tenths were seen once; the top ten hold about 1.6%. The starting material was CD4+ or CD8+ T cells sorted from blood, obtained in a trial of the OX40 agonist ivuxolimab. These receptors all stem from an adult with an advanced solid tumor such as melanoma, head and neck, liver or kidney cancer. Each CDR3 is given with its conserved first and last residue. D genes are given only for firm matches. Where a row states a size, it is once, few, many or the class of an expanded clone; other rows omit it.

size	J	V	D	CDR3	DNA
-	TRBJ2-3	TRBV7-3	-	CASSAWGDTQYF	TGTGCCAGCAGCGCCTGGGGAGATACGCAGTATTTT
-	TRBJ1-1	TRBV7-9	-	CASSIPRGENTEAFF	TGTGCCAGCAGCATCCCGCGGGGGGAGAACACTGAAGCTTTCTTT
-	TRBJ1-1	TRBV6-5	-	CASSYLGNTEAFF	TGTGCCAGCAGTTACCTAGGGAACACTGAAGCTTTCTTT
-	TRBJ1-6	TRBV11-3	-	CASSVHRNSPLHF	TGTGCCAGCAGCGTTCACAGAAATTCACCCCTCCACTTT
-	TRBJ1-1	TRBV27	-	CASSSVAGVRAFF	TGTGCCAGCAGTAGCGTCGCAGGTGTCAGAGCTTTCTTT
once	TRBJ2-6	TRBV7-2	-	CASSLTRGAAGANVLTF	TGTGCCAGCAGCTTGACCCGAGGGGCAGCTGGGGCCAACGTCCTGACTTTC
-	TRBJ2-3	TRBV5-6	TRBD1	CASSSSDRAASTDTQYF	TGTGCCAGCAGCTCAAGCGACAGGGCGGCGAGCACAGATACGCAGTATTTT
once	TRBJ2-3	TRBV7-2	-	CASSRTAPDTQYF	TGTGCCAGCAGCCGGACTGCGCCAGATACGCAGTATTTT
-	TRBJ1-2	TRBV27	TRBD1	CASSTAFRTGWNGYTF	TGTGCCAGCAGTACCGCATTTCGGACAGGGTGGAATGGCTACACCTTC
-	TRBJ2-1	TRBV19	-	CASSSRSSYNEQFF	TGTGCCAGTAGTTCGAGGAGCTCCTACAATGAGCAGTTCTTC
-	TRBJ1-5	TRBV5-6	-	CASSFGGQSNQPQHF	TGTGCCAGCAGCTTTGGTGGACAGAGCAATCAGCCCCAGCATTTT
few	TRBJ1-1	TRBV28	-	CASRSTITEAFF	TGTGCCAGCAGGTCGACCATCACTGAAGCTTTCTTT
-	TRBJ2-7	TRBV27	-	CASSSRTAYEQYF	TGTGCCAGCAGTTCCCGGACCGCCTACGAGCAGTACTTC
-	TRBJ2-1	TRBV5-1	TRBD1	CASSHAETGLYNEQFF	TGCGCCAGCAGCCATGCGGAGACAGGGTTATACAATGAGCAGTTCTTC
-	TRBJ1-1	TRBV11-3	-	CASSSSSHKNTEAFF	TGTGCCAGCAGCTCCTCATCCCACAAGAACACTGAAGCTTTCTTT
once	TRBJ1-1	TRBV7-8	-	CASRSRAANTEAFF	TGTGCCAGCAGGAGCCGGGCAGCGAACACTGAAGCTTTCTTT
-	TRBJ1-2	TRBV7-2	TRBD1	CASSLNPDRVTRGYTF	TGTGCCAGCAGCTTAAATCCCGACAGGGTTACACGTGGCTACACCTTC
-	TRBJ2-7	TRBV6-1	-	CASLAGTLTYEQYF	TGTGCCAGCTTGGCGGGAACATTGACCTACGAGCAGTACTTC
-	TRBJ1-1	TRBV5-8	TRBD1	CASRLGQTMNTEAFF	TGTGCCAGCAGATTGGGACAGACTATGAACACTGAAGCTTTCTTT
once	TRBJ1-3	TRBV7-2	-	CASSLGQHSGNTIYF	TGTGCCAGCAGCTTAGGTCAACACTCTGGAAACACCATATATTTT
-	TRBJ1-4	TRBV19	-	CASSQGLTNEKLFF	TGTGCCAGTAGTCAGGGACTTACTAATGAAAAACTGTTTTTT
-	TRBJ2-1	TRBV2	TRBD2	CASSDPGRASEQFF	TGTGCCAGCAGTGACCCCGGGAGGGCCAGTGAGCAGTTCTTC
-	TRBJ1-1	TRBV27	TRBD1	CASSLGDREYTEAFF	TGTGCCAGCAGTTTGGGGGACAGGGAGTACACTGAAGCTTTCTTT
-	TRBJ2-5	TRBV28	-	CASNRPQETQYF	TGTGCCAGCAATCGGCCCCAAGAGACCCAGTACTTC
-	TRBJ2-3	TRBV7-9	-	CARVETDTDTQYF	TGTGCCAGGGTTGAGACAGACACAGATACGCAGTATTTT
-	TRBJ2-7	TRBV18	-	CASSPRGAYEQYF	TGTGCCAGCTCACCAAGGGGGGCCTACGAGCAGTACTTC
-	TRBJ1-3	TRBV18	-	CASSPSGPNSGNTIYF	TGTGCCAGCTCACCCTCTGGTCCTAACTCTGGAAACACCATATATTTT
-	TRBJ2-7	TRBV5-1	-	CASSLATLGEQYF	TGCGCCAGCAGCTTGGCCACCCTGGGGGAGCAGTACTTC
few	TRBJ1-1	TRBV29-1	-	CTSGRGTEAFF	TGCACCTCGGGAAGGGGCACTGAAGCTTTCTTT
-	TRBJ2-4	TRBV12-1	-	CASSPTPPVGRAKNIQYF	TGTGCCAGCAGCCCAACCCCCCCGGTCGGGAGGGCCAAAAACATTCAGTACTTC
few	TRBJ2-5	TRBV19	TRBD2	CASSRLAGAETQYF	TGTGCCAGTAGTAGACTAGCGGGAGCGGAGACCCAGTACTTC
once	TRBJ2-3	TRBV6-5	-	CASSYSRRDTQYF	TGTGCCAGCAGCTACTCACGACGGGATACGCAGTATTTT
-	TRBJ1-1	TRBV18	TRBD1	CASSPRDRKPNTEAFF	TGTGCCAGCTCACCACGGGACAGGAAACCGAACACTGAAGCTTTCTTT
-	TRBJ2-4	TRBV9	-	CASSPRQPLILAKNIQYF	TGTGCCAGCAGCCCCCGACAGCCACTTATACTAGCCAAAAACATTCAGTACTTC
-	TRBJ2-1	TRBV9	-	CASSRDSYNEQFF	TGTGCCAGCAGCCGAGATAGTTACAATGAGCAGTTCTTC
-	TRBJ1-1	TRBV6-6	-	CASILDSNTEAFF	TGTGCCAGCATCCTGGACAGTAACACTGAAGCTTTCTTT
once	TRBJ2-7	TRBV6-1	TRBD1	CATTRDRGYEQYF	TGTGCCACCACCCGGGACAGGGGATACGAGCAGTACTTC
-	TRBJ2-4	TRBV18	-	CASSPAGELGDIQYF	TGTGCCAGCTCACCCGCCGGGGAGCTAGGGGACATTCAGTACTTC
-	TRBJ1-2	TRBV5-4	-	CASSSRENYGYTF	TGTGCCAGCAGCTCCAGGGAGAACTATGGCTACACCTTC
-	TRBJ1-5	TRBV11-2	TRBD1	CVAIKGRDRGTQPQHF	TGTGTCGCGATCAAAGGTAGGGACAGGGGTACTCAGCCCCAGCATTTT
-	TRBJ1-2	TRBV19	-	CASSPGTPANYGYTF	TGTGCCAGTAGTCCCGGGACACCAGCTAACTATGGCTACACCTTC
-	TRBJ1-1	TRBV27	-	CASSRTRNTEAFF	TGTGCCAGCAGCCGAACAAGGAACACTGAAGCTTTCTTT
-	TRBJ1-1	TRBV19	-	CASRAEGVGTEAFF	TGTGCCAGTAGGGCCGAGGGTGTAGGGACTGAAGCTTTCTTT
-	TRBJ2-3	TRBV13	TRBD2	CASSRLASTDTQYF	TGTGCCAGCAGCCGACTAGCCTCCACGGATACGCAGTATTTT
-	TRBJ1-2	TRBV7-2	TRBD1	CASSSGTAIYGYTF	TGTGCCAGCAGCTCCGGGACAGCGATTTATGGCTACACCTTC
-	TRBJ2-1	TRBV7-9	TRBD2	CASTPGRAGGRNNEQFF	TGTGCCAGCACCCCCGGGAGGGCGGGAGGCCGTAACAATGAGCAGTTCTTC
-	TRBJ2-3	TRBV5-8	-	CASSLGDSTDTQYF	TGTGCCAGCAGCTTGGGGGACAGCACAGATACGCAGTATTTT